Below, 9 T cell receptor beta chains from the same sample are listed, as sequenced in a study of cytomegalovirus exposure and HLA in healthy donors. Vbeta (60) and Jbeta (13) primers were used in the PCR. This table comes from immunoSEQ multiplex PCR, and its TCRdb copy is limited to in-frame clones, with some not included. Here the sample spans 150,000 to 200,000 clones, 78% being singletons. Sequenced sample: PBMCs. These TCRs come from a woman under 40 in good health and CMV-seropositive.

The gene calls are TRBV7-2 and TRBJ1-1; D call uncertain. The CDR3 covers 14 residues. V lost 1 base, J lost 11 bases, and 17 bases lay in between. The V gene's germline CDR1 is SGHTA and CDR2 FQGNSA. DNA of the CDR3: TGTGCCAGCAGCTTAGTGGTCCTTAAAGTGGAGGCTTTCTTT. The encoded protein is CASSLVVLKVEAFF.

The V call is TRBV28, the J call TRBJ2-5; D not certain. V was cut by 4 bases and J by 3 bases, with 9 bases left in between. Per germline, CDR1 MDHEN and CDR2 SYDVKM. This CDR3 spans 13 amino acids. This CDR3 is CASSSARKETQYF. CDR3 DNA sequence: TGTGCCAGCAGTTCCGCTAGAAAAGAGACCCAGTACTTC. Drawing the rest from reference TRBV28 and TRBJ2-5, the complete variable domain is DVKVTQSSRYLVKRTGEKVFLECVQDMDHENMFWYRQDPGLGLRLIYFSYDVKMKEKGDIPEGYSVSREKKERFSLILESASTNQTSMYLCASSSARKETQYFGPGTRLLVL.

This clone came up once. The chain links TRBV5-1 to TRBJ1-2; TRBD1 aligns across 7 bases. The CDR3 length is 16 residues. The V and J ends lost 0 bases and 1 base, in that order; junction bases with no gene match: 6. Germline values: CDR1 SGHRS, CDR2 YFSETQ. CDR3 nucleotide sequence: TGCGCCAGCAGCTTGGAGGGACAGACTCTTAACTATGGCTACACCTTC. Translated: CASSLEGQTLNYGYTF.

This clone was counted a few times. This chain joins TRBV4-3 and TRBJ2-7; 10 bases match TRBD1. The CDR3 totals 15 residues. The junction had 2 bases not matched to a gene; V was cut back by 0 bases and J by 3 bases. Germline V gene lookup returns CDR1 LGHNA and CDR2 YSLEER. The CDR3 coding sequence is TGCGCCAGCAGCCAAGAGTGGGACAGGGGCTACGAGCAGTACTTC. It codes for CASSQEWDRGYEQYF.

The chain combines TRBV19 with TRBJ2-1, with a possible D match to TRBD1 (6 bases). V lost 5 bases and J lost 7, with 12 bases in between. The CDR3 has 13 amino acids. Germline assignment: CDR1 LNHDA and CDR2 SQIVND (reference sequence). Written as DNA, the CDR3 is TGTGCCAGTAGTTTCACAGGGATGAATGAGCAGTTCTTC. This sequence encodes CASSFTGMNEQFF.

The J gene is TRBJ2-2, the V gene TRBV11-3, with 7 bases identical to TRBD1. V dropped 5 bases and J dropped 3; count of bases not matched to a gene: 9. The CDR3 extends over 16 amino acids. CDR1 SGHNT and CDR2 YENEEA come from the germline V gene. CDR3 DNA: TGTGCCAGCAGCGACTACAGGGGAAAGGACACCGGGGAGCTGTTTTTT. Translating gives CASSDYRGKDTGELFF.

This clone was seen a few times. The chain carries TRBV13 and TRBJ2-5, with D possibly TRBD1 on 5 matching bases. This CDR3 comprises 14 residues. The V end was cut by 5 bases, the J end by 5 bases, with 15 bases between. Germline V CDR1 and CDR2: PRHDT, FYEKMQ (reference sequence). The CDR3 reads CASSPQGSQETQYF. DNA of the CDR3: TGTGCCAGCAGCCCCCAGGGCAGTCAGGAGACCCAGTACTTC.

The gene calls are TRBV27 and TRBJ1-2, with D perhaps TRBD1 (5 bases). This CDR3 has 15 residues. V was cut by 3 bases and J by 3 bases, with 14 bases left in between. Germline V lookup: CDR1 MNHEY, CDR2 SMNVEV (reference sequence). CDR3 DNA sequence: TGTGCCAGCAGTTTTGTCGACAGACCATACTATGGCTACACCTTC. This translates into CASSFVDRPYYGYTF.

The sample holds one count of this clone. This chain connects TRBV5-1 to TRBJ2-1, with TRBD1 identical over 7 bases. Germline V gene lookup returns CDR1 SGHRS and CDR2 YFSETQ. The CDR3 runs 14 residues. The ends lost 0 bases at V and 10 bases at J; junction bases unmatched: 7. The CDR3 region has the DNA TGCGCCAGCAGCTTGGCCTCAGCGGACAGGGAGCAGTTCTTC. Translating gives CASSLASADREQFF.